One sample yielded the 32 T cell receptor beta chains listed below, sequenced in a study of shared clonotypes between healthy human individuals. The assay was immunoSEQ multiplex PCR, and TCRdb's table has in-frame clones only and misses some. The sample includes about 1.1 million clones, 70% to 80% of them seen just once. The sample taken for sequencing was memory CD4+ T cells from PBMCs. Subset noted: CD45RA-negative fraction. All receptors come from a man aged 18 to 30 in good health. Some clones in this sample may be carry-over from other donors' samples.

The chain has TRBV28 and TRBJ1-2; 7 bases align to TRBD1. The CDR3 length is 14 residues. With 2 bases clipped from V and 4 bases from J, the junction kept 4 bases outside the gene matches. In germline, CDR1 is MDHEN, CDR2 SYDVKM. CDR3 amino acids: CASSLTGAGYGYTF. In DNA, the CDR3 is TGTGCCAGCAGTTTAACAGGGGCGGGCTATGGCTACACCTTC.

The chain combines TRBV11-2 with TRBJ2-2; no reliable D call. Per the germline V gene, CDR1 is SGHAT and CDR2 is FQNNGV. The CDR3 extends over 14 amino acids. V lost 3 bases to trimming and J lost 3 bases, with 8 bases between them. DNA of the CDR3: TGTGCCAGCAGCTTTTTAGGTGACACCGGGGAGCTGTTTTTT. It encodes CASSFLGDTGELFF.

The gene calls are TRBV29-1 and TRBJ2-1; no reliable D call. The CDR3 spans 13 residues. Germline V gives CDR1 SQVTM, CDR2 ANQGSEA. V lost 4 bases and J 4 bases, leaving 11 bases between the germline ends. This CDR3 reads CSVATQRYNEQFF. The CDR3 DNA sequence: TGCAGCGTTGCAACCCAACGGTACAATGAGCAGTTCTTC.

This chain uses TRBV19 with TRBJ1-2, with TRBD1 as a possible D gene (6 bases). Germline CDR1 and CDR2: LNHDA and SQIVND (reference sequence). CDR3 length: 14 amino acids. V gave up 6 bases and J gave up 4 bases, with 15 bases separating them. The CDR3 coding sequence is TGTGCCAGTAGCTTAAGGCAGGGGTCCTATGGCTACACCTTC. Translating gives CASSLRQGSYGYTF.

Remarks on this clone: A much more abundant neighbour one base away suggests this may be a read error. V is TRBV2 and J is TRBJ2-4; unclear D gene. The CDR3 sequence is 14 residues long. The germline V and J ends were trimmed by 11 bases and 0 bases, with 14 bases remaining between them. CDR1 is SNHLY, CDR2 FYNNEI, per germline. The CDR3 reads CAGFYDKAKNIQYF. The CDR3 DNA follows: TGTGCCGGCTTTTACGACAAAGCCAAAAACATTCAGTACTTC.

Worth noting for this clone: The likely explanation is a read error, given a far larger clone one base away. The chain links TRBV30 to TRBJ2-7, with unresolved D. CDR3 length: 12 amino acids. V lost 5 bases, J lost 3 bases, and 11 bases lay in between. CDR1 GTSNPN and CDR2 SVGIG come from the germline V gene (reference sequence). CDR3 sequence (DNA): TGTGCCTGGTCGCATGACCGCTACGAGCAGTACTTC. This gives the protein CAWSHDRYEQYF.

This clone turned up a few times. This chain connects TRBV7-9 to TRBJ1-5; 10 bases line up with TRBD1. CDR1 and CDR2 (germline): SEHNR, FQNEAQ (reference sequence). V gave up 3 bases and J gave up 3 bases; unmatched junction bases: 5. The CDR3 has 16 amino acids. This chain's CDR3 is CASSFGDRGSNQPQHF. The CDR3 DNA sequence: TGTGCCAGCAGCTTCGGGGACAGGGGCTCCAATCAGCCCCAGCATTTT.

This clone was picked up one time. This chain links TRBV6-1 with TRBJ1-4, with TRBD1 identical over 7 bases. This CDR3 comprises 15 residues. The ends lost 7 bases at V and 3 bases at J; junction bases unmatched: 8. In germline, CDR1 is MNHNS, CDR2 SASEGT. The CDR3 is CASTYRGRPNEKLFF. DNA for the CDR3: TGTGCCAGCACCTACAGGGGTCGGCCTAATGAAAAACTGTTTTTT.

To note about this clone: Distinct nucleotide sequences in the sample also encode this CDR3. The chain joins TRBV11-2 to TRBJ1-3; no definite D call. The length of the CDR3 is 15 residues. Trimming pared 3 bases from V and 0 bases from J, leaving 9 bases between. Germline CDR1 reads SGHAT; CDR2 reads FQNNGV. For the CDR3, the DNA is TGTGCCAGCAGCTTCTCCAGATACTCTGGAAACACCATATATTTT. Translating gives CASSFSRYSGNTIYF.

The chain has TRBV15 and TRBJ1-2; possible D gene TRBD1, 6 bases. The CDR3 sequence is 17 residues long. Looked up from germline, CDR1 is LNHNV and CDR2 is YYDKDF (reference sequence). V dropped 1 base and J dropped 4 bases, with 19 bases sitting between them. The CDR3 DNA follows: TGTGCCACCAGCAGAGTAAAACAGGGCTCGGCGGGCTATGGCTACACCTTC. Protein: CATSRVKQGSAGYGYTF.

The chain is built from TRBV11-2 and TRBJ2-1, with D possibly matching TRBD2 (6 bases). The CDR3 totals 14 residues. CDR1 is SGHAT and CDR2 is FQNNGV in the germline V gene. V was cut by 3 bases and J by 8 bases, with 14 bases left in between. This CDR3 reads CASSFRDSGDEQFF. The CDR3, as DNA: TGTGCCAGCAGCTTCCGGGACTCAGGCGATGAGCAGTTCTTC.

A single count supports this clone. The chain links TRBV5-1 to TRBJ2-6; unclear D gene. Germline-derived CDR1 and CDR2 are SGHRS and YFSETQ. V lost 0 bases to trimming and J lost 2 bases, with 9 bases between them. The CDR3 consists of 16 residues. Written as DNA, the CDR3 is TGCGCCAGCAGCTTGGCCCCGTTTGCTGGGGCCAACGTCCTGACTTTC. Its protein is CASSLAPFAGANVLTF.

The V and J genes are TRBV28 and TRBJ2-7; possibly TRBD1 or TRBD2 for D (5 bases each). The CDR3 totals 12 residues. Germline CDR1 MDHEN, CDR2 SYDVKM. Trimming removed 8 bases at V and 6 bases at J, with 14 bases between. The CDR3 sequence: CASALGTAEQYF. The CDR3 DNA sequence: TGTGCCAGCGCCCTGGGGACCGCCGAGCAGTACTTC. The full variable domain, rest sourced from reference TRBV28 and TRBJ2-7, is DVKVTQSSRYLVKRTGEKVFLECVQDMDHENMFWYRQDPGLGLRLIYFSYDVKMKEKGDIPEGYSVSREKKERFSLILESASTNQTSMYLCASALGTAEQYFGPGTRLTVT.

The CDR3 DNA sequence: TGTGCCAGCAGCCCTTCTCCGGGCAGGGCAGAGACCCAGTACTTC. Encoded protein: CASSPSPGRAETQYF. This sequence joins TRBV9 and TRBJ2-5, with TRBD1 as a possible D gene (5 bases). The CDR3 is 15 amino acids. Germline CDR1 is SGDLS and CDR2 is YYNGEE. The ends were cut back, 4 bases at V and 4 bases at J, with 17 bases in the middle.

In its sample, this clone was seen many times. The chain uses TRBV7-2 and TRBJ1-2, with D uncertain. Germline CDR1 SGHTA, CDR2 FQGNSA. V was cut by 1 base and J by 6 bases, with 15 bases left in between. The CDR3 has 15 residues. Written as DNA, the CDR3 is TGTGCCAGCAGCTTAGGGCCGGTGGCGGGCCATGGCTACACCTTC. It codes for CASSLGPVAGHGYTF.

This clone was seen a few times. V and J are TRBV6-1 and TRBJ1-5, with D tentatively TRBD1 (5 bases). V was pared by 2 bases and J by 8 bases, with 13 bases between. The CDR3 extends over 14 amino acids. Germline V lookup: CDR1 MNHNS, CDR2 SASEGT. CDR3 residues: CASSEISGREPQHF. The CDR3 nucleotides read TGTGCCAGCAGTGAAATTTCAGGGCGGGAGCCCCAGCATTTT.

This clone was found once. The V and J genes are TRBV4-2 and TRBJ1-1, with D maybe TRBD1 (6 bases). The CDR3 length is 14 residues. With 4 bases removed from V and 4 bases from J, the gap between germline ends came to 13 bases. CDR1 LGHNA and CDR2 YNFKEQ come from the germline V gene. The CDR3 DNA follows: TGTGCCAGCAGCCTAAACCGGGACATCACTGAAGCTTTCTTT. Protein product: CASSLNRDITEAFF.

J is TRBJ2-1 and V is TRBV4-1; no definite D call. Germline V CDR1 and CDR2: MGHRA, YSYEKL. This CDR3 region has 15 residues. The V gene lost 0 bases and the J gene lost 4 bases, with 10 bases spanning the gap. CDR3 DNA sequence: TGCGCCAGCAGCCAAGAAGGGAACGTTTACAATGAGCAGTTCTTC. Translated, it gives CASSQEGNVYNEQFF.

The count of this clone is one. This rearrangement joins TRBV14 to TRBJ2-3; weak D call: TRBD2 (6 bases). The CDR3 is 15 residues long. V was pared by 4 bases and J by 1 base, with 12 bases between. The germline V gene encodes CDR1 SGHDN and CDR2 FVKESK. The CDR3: CASSPVGRGTDTQYF. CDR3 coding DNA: TGTGCCAGCAGCCCTGTCGGGAGAGGCACAGATACGCAGTATTTT. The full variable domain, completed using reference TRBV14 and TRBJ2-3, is EAGVTQFPSHSVIEKGQTVTLRCDPISGHDNLYWYRRVMGKEIKFLLHFVKESKQDESGMPNNRFLAERTGGTYSTLKVQPAELEDSGVYFCASSPVGRGTDTQYFGPGTRLTVL.

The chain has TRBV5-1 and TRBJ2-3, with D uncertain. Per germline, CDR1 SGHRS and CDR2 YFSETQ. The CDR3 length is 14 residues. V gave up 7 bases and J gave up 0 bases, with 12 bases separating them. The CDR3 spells CASFQESSTDTQYF. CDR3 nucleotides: TGCGCCAGCTTTCAGGAGTCTAGCACAGATACGCAGTATTTT.

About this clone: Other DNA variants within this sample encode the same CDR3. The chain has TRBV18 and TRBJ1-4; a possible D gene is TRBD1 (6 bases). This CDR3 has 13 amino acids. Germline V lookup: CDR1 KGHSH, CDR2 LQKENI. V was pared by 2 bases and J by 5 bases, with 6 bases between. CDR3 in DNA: TGTGCCAGCTCACCAAGGGGGAATGAAAAACTGTTTTTT. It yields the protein CASSPRGNEKLFF.

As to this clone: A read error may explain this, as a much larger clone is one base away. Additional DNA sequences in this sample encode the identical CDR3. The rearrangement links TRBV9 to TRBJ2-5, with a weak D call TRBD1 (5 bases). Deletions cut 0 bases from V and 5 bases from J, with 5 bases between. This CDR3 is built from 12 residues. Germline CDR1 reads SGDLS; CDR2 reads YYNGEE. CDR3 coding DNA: TGTGCCAGCAGCGTAGAGGGGGAGACCCAGTACTTC. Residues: CASSVEGETQYF.

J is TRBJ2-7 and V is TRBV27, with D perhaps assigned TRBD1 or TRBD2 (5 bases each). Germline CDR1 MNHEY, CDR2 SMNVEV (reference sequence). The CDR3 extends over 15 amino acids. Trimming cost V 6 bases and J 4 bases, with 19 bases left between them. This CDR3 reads CASSLYPGTDYEQYF. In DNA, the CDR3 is TGTGCCAGCAGCCTCTACCCCGGGACGGATTACGAGCAGTACTTC.

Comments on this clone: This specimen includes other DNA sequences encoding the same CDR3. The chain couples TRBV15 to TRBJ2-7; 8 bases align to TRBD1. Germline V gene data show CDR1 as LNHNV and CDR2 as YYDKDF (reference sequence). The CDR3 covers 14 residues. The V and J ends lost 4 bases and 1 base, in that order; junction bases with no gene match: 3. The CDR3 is CATSTGQGSYEQYF. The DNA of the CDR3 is TGTGCCACCAGCACAGGACAGGGATCCTACGAGCAGTACTTC.

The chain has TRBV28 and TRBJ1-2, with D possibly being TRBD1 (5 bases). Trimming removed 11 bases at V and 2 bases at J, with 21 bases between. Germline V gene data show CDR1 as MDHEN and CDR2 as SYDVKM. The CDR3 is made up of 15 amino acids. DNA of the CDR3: TGTGCCTGCCGGGGCAGCGCGGCCCCGAACTATGGCTACACCTTC. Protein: CACRGSAAPNYGYTF.

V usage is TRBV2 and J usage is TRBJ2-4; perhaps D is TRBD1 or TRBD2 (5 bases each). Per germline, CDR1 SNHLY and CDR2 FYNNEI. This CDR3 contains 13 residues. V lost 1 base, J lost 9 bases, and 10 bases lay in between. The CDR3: CASSEGGFSIQYF. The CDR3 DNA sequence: TGTGCCAGCAGTGAAGGGGGGTTCAGCATTCAGTACTTC. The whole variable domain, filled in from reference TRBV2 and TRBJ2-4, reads EPEVTQTPSHQVTQMGQEVILRCVPISNHLYFYWYRQILGQKVEFLVSFYNNEISEKSEIFDDQFSVERPDGSNFTLKIRSTKLEDSAMYFCASSEGGFSIQYFGAGTRLSVL.

The CDR3 protein is CASPAGGRFRYEQYF. The CDR3 DNA reads TGTGCCAGTCCAGCAGGAGGGAGGTTTCGCTACGAGCAGTACTTC. The rearrangement links TRBV25-1 to TRBJ2-7, with a possible D match to TRBD2 (6 bases). From germline, CDR1 is MGHDK and CDR2 SYGVNS. With 9 bases removed from V and 3 bases from J, the gap between germline ends came to 21 bases. This CDR3 is 15 amino acids long.

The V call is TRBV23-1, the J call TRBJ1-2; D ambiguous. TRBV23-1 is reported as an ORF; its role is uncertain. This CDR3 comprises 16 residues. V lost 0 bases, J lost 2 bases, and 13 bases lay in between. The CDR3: CASSQSIRGNNYGYTF. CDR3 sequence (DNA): TGCGCCAGCAGTCAATCGATACGGGGAAACAACTATGGCTACACCTTC.

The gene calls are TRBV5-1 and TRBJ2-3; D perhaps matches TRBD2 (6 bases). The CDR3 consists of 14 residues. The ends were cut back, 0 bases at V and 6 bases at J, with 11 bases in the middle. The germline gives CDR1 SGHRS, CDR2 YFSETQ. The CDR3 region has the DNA TGCGCCAGCAGCTTGGATCCGGGGGAGGATACGCAGTATTTT. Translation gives CASSLDPGEDTQYF.

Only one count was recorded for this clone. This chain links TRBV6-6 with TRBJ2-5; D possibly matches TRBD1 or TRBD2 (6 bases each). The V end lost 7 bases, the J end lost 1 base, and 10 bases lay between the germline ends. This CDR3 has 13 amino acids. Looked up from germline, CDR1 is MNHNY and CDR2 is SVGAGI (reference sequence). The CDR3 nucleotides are TGTGCCAGCAAGGGGGGCGCCCAAGAGACCCAGTACTTC. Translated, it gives CASKGGAQETQYF.

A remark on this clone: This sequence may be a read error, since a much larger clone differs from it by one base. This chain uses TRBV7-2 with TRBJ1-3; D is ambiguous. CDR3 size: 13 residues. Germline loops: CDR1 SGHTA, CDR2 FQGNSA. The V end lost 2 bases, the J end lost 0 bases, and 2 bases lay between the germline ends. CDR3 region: CASSLTSGNTIYF. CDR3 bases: TGTGCCAGCAGCTTAACCTCTGGAAACACCATATATTTT.

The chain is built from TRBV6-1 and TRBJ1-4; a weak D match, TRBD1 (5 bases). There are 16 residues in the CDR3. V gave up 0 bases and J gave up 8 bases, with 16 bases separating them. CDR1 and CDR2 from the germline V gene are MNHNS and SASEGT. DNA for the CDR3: TGTGCCAGCAGTGAAGCGCTTCCGGGGCGCGGGGAAAAACTGTTTTTT. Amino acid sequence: CASSEALPGRGEKLFF.